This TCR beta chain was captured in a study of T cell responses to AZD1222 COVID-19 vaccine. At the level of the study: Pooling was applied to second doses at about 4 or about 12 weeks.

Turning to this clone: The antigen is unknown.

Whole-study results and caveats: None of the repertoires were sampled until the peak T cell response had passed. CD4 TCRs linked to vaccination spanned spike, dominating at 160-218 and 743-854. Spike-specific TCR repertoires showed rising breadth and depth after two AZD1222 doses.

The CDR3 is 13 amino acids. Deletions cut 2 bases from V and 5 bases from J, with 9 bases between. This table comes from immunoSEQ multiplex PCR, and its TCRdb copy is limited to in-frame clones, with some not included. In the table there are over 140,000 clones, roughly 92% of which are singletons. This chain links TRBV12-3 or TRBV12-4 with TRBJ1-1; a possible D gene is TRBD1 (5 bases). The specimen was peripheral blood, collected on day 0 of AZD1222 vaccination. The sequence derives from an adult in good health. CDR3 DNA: TGTGCCAGCAGTTTAACGGCAGGGACTGAAGCTTTCTTT. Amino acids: CASSLTAGTEAFF.